The T cell receptor beta chain under discussion was sequenced for a study of T cells in Graves' hyperthyroidism and ophthalmopathy. RNA transcripts yielded amplified TCR beta CDR3 regions. The TCR CDR3 was amplified in a first-round RT-PCR using the HTBI primer set. Each CDR3 protein is one row after TCRdb ran MiXCR on the multiplex PCR reads. The repertoire has hundreds of thousands of distinct CDR3 sequences, about 14% of them found once; the top ten carry around 9.6%. Diagnoses rested on clinical symptoms, serum thyroxine and TRAb, thyroid ultrasound and orbital computed tomography. This clonotype was found a few times. The antigen is undetermined. Whole-study results and caveats: Ophthalmopathy was predicted by the model a median of about 6.7 months ahead of onset.

This receptor was taken from a woman younger than 35 with Graves' hyperthyroidism. The sequencing sample was made of blood.

CDR3 sequence: CASSPVETASNYGYTF. DNA for the CDR3: TGTGCCAGCTCACCAGTCGAAACGGCTTCTAACTATGGCTACACCTTC. J is TRBJ1-2 and V is TRBV18; D is ambiguous. CDR3 length equals 16 residues. Germline loops: CDR1 KGHSH, CDR2 LQKENI. The germline V and J ends were trimmed by 2 bases and 0 bases, with 13 bases remaining between them.